A selection of T cell receptor beta chains follows, all from one sample in a study of cytomegalovirus exposure and HLA in healthy donors. TCRdb keeps only in-frame clones here, not all; method: immunoSEQ multiplex PCR. The sample shows roughly 120,000 clones, and 2.5% to 3% sits with its ten largest clones. Specimen: PBMCs. Receptor source: a man aged 30 to 45 in good health and CMV-seronegative. The CDR3 runs from the conserved cysteine through the conserved F or W. The D gene is left open where the match is weak.

v_gene	d_gene	j_gene	CDR3aa	CDR3nt
TRBV2	.	TRBJ1-3	CASSDRAGNTIYF	TGTGCCAGCAGTGACAGGGCTGGAAACACCATATATTTT
TRBV2	.	TRBJ1-4	CATRQMSLRENEKLFF	TGTGCCACCCGACAGATGTCTTTGCGGGAAAATGAAAAACTGTTTTTT
TRBV6-4	TRBD1	TRBJ2-1	CASSAGQGARNEQFF	TGTGCCAGCAGTGCGGGACAGGGGGCACGGAATGAGCAGTTCTTC
TRBV9	.	TRBJ2-7	CASSPNHSGYEQYF	TGTGCCAGCAGCCCCAATCATAGCGGCTACGAGCAGTACTTC
TRBV27	.	TRBJ1-2	CASSPRTAKYGYTF	TGTGCCAGCAGTCCACGGACAGCGAAATATGGCTACACCTTC
TRBV28	TRBD1	TRBJ2-2	CASSPDRVYTGELFF	TGTGCCAGCAGTCCAGACAGGGTTTACACCGGGGAGCTGTTTTTT
TRBV2	.	TRBJ1-2	CASSDTYTLGYTF	TGTGCCAGCAGTGATACTTACACACTAGGTTACACCTTC
TRBV4-1	TRBD1	TRBJ1-1	CASSQVEGATEAFF	TGCGCCAGCAGCCAAGTAGAGGGGGCCACTGAAGCTTTCTTT
TRBV30	TRBD2	TRBJ2-3	CAWRDPGLAGVDTQYF	TGTGCCTGGAGGGACCCGGGACTAGCGGGAGTAGATACGCAGTATTTT
TRBV5-1	TRBD2	TRBJ2-1	CASSSSGLDPVNSNEQFF	TGCGCCAGCAGCTCTTCAGGACTAGACCCCGTCAATAGCAATGAGCAGTTCTTC
TRBV28	.	TRBJ2-7	CASRGLLLGEQYF	TGTGCCAGCAGGGGGCTCCTGCTTGGGGAGCAGTACTTC
TRBV4-3	TRBD2	TRBJ2-7	CASSQGGPGFAGDAYEQYF	TGCGCCAGCAGCCAAGGGGGTCCCGGGTTTGCGGGAGACGCTTACGAGCAGTACTTC
TRBV19	.	TRBJ1-2	CASSSPDYGTAKSNYGYTF	TGTGCCAGTAGTTCACCCGACTACGGGACTGCAAAATCTAACTATGGCTACACCTTC
TRBV2	TRBD1	TRBJ1-5	CASSGAGTGAIRGYSNQPQHF	TGTGCCAGCAGTGGAGCTGGGACAGGGGCCATAAGGGGTTATAGCAATCAGCCCCAGCATTTT
TRBV11-2	.	TRBJ1-5	CASSLGDSLNQPQHF	TGTGCCAGCAGCTTAGGAGACAGCCTCAATCAGCCCCAGCATTTT
TRBV6-6	TRBD2	TRBJ2-1	CASMSPGLAGYNEQFF	TGTGCCAGCATGTCCCCGGGACTAGCGGGCTACAATGAGCAGTTCTTC
TRBV11-2	TRBD2	TRBJ2-1	CASSSGLAGARYEQFF	TGTGCCAGCAGCTCGGGACTAGCGGGAGCTAGGTATGAGCAGTTCTTC